This note documents a single TCR beta chain sequence. Its antigen is currently unknown. This CDR3 contains 16 residues. Germline values: CDR1 MNHEY, CDR2 SVGEGT. V dropped 0 bases and J dropped 2; count of bases not matched to a gene: 4. TCRdb analysed the reads with MiXCR anew, one entry per CDR3 protein. The sample records approximately 500,000 distinct CDR3 sequences, about 25% being singletons. This sample was included in a study of T cell repertoires in cytomegalovirus infection. Whole-study findings and limits: Summed frequency of public TCR beta families distinguished CMV carriers with the relevant HLA. Ex vivo responses were dominated by HLA-C-restricted CMV-specific TCR beta clonotypes.

The V and J genes are TRBV6-2 or TRBV6-3 and TRBJ2-5, with 9 positions matching TRBD2. The receptor was isolated from a human donor in good health (CMV status not recorded). Some clones in this sample may be carry-over from other donors' samples. Sequenced sample: PBMCs. As DNA, the CDR3 is TGTGCCAGCAGTTACTCGTTAGCGGGAGAACAAGAGACCCAGTACTTC. Translation: CASSYSLAGEQETQYF.